The rows below give T cell receptor beta chains drawn from one sample of a study of T cell responses to AZD1222 COVID-19 vaccine. Profiled with immunoSEQ multiplex PCR; TCRdb holds only in-frame clones, not every one. The data contain 95,000 or so clones, about 88% of them seen just once; the ten biggest clones take up 2.5% to 3.5%. The material was peripheral blood, obtained on day 0 of AZD1222 vaccination. The origin of the receptors is an adult in good health. Each CDR3 is given with its conserved first and last residue. D genes are given only for firm matches. Size is stated for part of the rows, as once, few or many counts, or as a class when the clone is expanded.

D: -; size: -; V: TRBV6-1; J: TRBJ1-5; CDR3: CASSEPAGLYSNQPQHF; DNA: TGTGCCAGCAGTGAACCGGCGGGCCTCTATAGCAATCAGCCCCAGCATTTT
D: -; size: -; V: TRBV19; J: TRBJ1-5; CDR3: CASREAAGYSNQPQHF; DNA: TGTGCCAGTAGGGAGGCGGCAGGATATAGCAATCAGCCCCAGCATTTT
D: -; size: -; V: TRBV4-3; J: TRBJ1-3; CDR3: CASSPKEGSNTIYF; DNA: TGCGCCAGCAGCCCCAAGGAAGGCAGTAACACCATATATTTT
D: -; size: -; V: TRBV1; J: TRBJ2-2; CDR3: CTSSQIPPGLAGATTNTGELFF; DNA: TGCACCAGCAGCCAAATCCCTCCGGGACTAGCGGGGGCCACTACGAACACCGGGGAGCTGTTTTTT
D: TRBD1; size: -; V: TRBV6-5; J: TRBJ2-5; CDR3: CASSWQTGPQETQYF; DNA: TGTGCCAGCAGTTGGCAGACAGGGCCCCAAGAGACCCAGTACTTC
D: -; size: once; V: TRBV6-6; J: TRBJ1-2; CDR3: CASSPRGGDNYGYTF; DNA: TGTGCCAGCAGTCCGAGGGGAGGGGATAACTATGGCTACACCTTC
D: -; size: -; V: TRBV10-1; J: TRBJ2-2; CDR3: CASSDTILGTGELFF; DNA: TGCGCCAGCAGTGATACTATCCTGGGCACCGGGGAGCTGTTTTTT
D: -; size: once; V: TRBV6-5; J: TRBJ1-1; CDR3: CATPGQNTEAFF; DNA: TGTGCCACCCCGGGACAGAACACTGAAGCTTTCTTT
D: -; size: once; V: TRBV21-1; J: TRBJ2-7; CDR3: CASSKVLGCLLCEQYF; DNA: TGTGCCAGCAGCAAAGTATTAGGATGTCTACTGTGCGAGCAGTACTTC
D: -; size: -; V: TRBV2; J: TRBJ2-3; CDR3: CASSPQGGGTDTQYF; DNA: TGTGCCAGCAGCCCTCAGGGGGGGGGAACAGATACGCAGTATTTT
D: -; size: -; V: TRBV6-6; J: TRBJ2-2; CDR3: CASSTEGAGELFF; DNA: TGTGCCAGCAGTACCGAAGGGGCCGGGGAGCTGTTTTTT
D: -; size: -; V: TRBV6-1; J: TRBJ1-6; CDR3: CASSEGATNSPLHF; DNA: TGTGCCAGCAGTGAAGGGGCGACTAATTCACCCCTCCACTTT
D: -; size: -; V: TRBV5-1; J: TRBJ2-5; CDR3: CASSLTEETQYF; DNA: TGCGCCAGCAGCTTAACAGAAGAGACCCAGTACTTC
D: -; size: few; V: TRBV24-1; J: TRBJ2-7; CDR3: CATSGDNRGTGYYLEQYF; DNA: TGTGCCACCAGTGGCGATAACCGGGGGACCGGGTACTACCTCGAGCAGTACTTC
D: -; size: -; V: TRBV19; J: TRBJ1-5; CDR3: CASTLNGVIQPQHF; DNA: TGTGCCAGTACCTTAAACGGAGTAATCCAGCCCCAGCATTTT
D: -; size: -; V: TRBV5-8; J: TRBJ1-4; CDR3: CASSLDRGGTNEKLFF; DNA: TGTGCCAGCAGCTTGGATAGGGGGGGAACTAATGAAAAACTGTTTTTT
D: -; size: -; V: TRBV28; J: TRBJ2-5; CDR3: CASRDSLETQYF; DNA: TGTGCCAGCAGGGACAGTCTCGAGACCCAGTACTTC
D: -; size: -; V: TRBV12-3/TRBV12-4; J: TRBJ1-5; CDR3: CASSFNQPQHF; DNA: TGTGCCAGCAGTTTTAATCAGCCCCAGCATTTT
D: -; size: few; V: TRBV9; J: TRBJ1-5; CDR3: CASSVVVGGNQPQHF; DNA: TGTGCCAGCAGCGTAGTAGTGGGTGGCAATCAGCCCCAGCATTTT
D: TRBD1; size: -; V: TRBV20-1; J: TRBJ2-1; CDR3: CSATGQGQQFF; DNA: TGCAGTGCTACTGGACAGGGGCAGCAGTTCTTC
D: TRBD1; size: -; V: TRBV28; J: TRBJ2-1; CDR3: CASSWDSANEQFF; DNA: TGTGCCAGCAGTTGGGACAGCGCCAATGAGCAGTTCTTC
D: TRBD1; size: -; V: TRBV4-1; J: TRBJ1-2; CDR3: CASSQATGLGYGYTF; DNA: TGCGCCAGCAGCCAAGCGACAGGGTTGGGATATGGCTACACCTTC
D: -; size: -; V: TRBV28; J: TRBJ2-7; CDR3: CASRTSSGAQYF; DNA: TGTGCCAGCAGGACGTCTTCGGGGGCGCAGTACTTC
D: -; size: -; V: TRBV19; J: TRBJ1-2; CDR3: CASSMVQGRLSYGYTF; DNA: TGTGCCAGTAGTATGGTTCAGGGCCGGTTATCCTATGGCTACACCTTC
D: -; size: -; V: TRBV19; J: TRBJ1-2; CDR3: CASSIPGDYGYTF; DNA: TGTGCCAGTAGTATTCCAGGGGACTATGGCTACACCTTC
D: -; size: -; V: TRBV28; J: TRBJ1-1; CDR3: CASSPGRSEAFF; DNA: TGTGCCAGCAGCCCCGGACGGTCAGAAGCTTTCTTT
D: -; size: once; V: TRBV5-1; J: TRBJ1-1; CDR3: CASSIQMNTEAFF; DNA: TGCGCCAGCAGCATACAAATGAACACTGAAGCTTTCTTT
D: -; size: -; V: TRBV7-8; J: TRBJ1-1; CDR3: CASSLGGGAHTEAFF; DNA: TGTGCCAGCAGCTTAGGCGGGGGGGCACACACTGAAGCTTTCTTT
D: -; size: -; V: TRBV4-3; J: TRBJ1-6; CDR3: CASSQETHRDNHSPLHF; DNA: TGCGCCAGCAGCCAAGAAACGCACCGGGACAACCATTCACCCCTCCACTTT
D: -; size: -; V: TRBV2; J: TRBJ1-3; CDR3: CASSDRAPSGNTIYF; DNA: TGTGCCAGCAGTGATAGGGCTCCCTCTGGAAACACCATATATTTT
D: -; size: -; V: TRBV7-6; J: TRBJ1-5; CDR3: CASSLGRSQPQHF; DNA: TGTGCCAGCAGCTTGGGGAGATCTCAGCCCCAGCATTTT
D: -; size: -; V: TRBV11-2; J: TRBJ1-1; CDR3: CASSLAVLGTEAFF; DNA: TGTGCCAGCAGCTTAGCGGTTCTAGGGACTGAAGCTTTCTTT
D: -; size: -; V: TRBV6-5; J: TRBJ1-6; CDR3: CASRSLDSPLHF; DNA: TGTGCCAGCCGGTCCCTAGATTCACCCCTCCACTTT
D: -; size: -; V: TRBV30; J: TRBJ2-1; CDR3: CAWSGFNEQFF; DNA: TGTGCCTGGAGCGGTTTTAACGAGCAGTTCTTC
D: -; size: -; V: TRBV6-5; J: TRBJ1-2; CDR3: CASRAARHGYTF; DNA: TGTGCCAGCAGGGCAGCTAGACATGGCTACACCTTC
D: -; size: -; V: TRBV7-2; J: TRBJ1-1; CDR3: CASSLVVQGEAFF; DNA: TGTGCCAGCAGCTTAGTGGTGCAGGGTGAAGCTTTCTTT
D: -; size: -; V: TRBV7-6; J: TRBJ2-2; CDR3: CASSPGVVAGELFF; DNA: TGTGCCAGCAGCCCTGGGGTGGTGGCCGGGGAGCTGTTTTTT
D: -; size: -; V: TRBV5-1; J: TRBJ1-2; CDR3: CASSGGNRTVANYGYTF; DNA: TGCGCCAGCAGCGGCGGGAACAGGACCGTCGCTAACTATGGCTACACCTTC
D: -; size: -; V: TRBV28; J: TRBJ2-2; CDR3: CASSSYPTSLTGELFF; DNA: TGTGCCAGCAGTTCCTATCCGACTAGTTTGACCGGGGAGCTGTTTTTT
D: -; size: -; V: TRBV28; J: TRBJ1-5; CDR3: CASSLTSGYQPQHF; DNA: TGTGCCAGCAGTTTAACCTCGGGGTATCAGCCCCAGCATTTT
D: -; size: -; V: TRBV7-7; J: TRBJ2-2; CDR3: CASSLGARDTGELFF; DNA: TGTGCTAGCAGCTTAGGAGCGAGGGACACCGGGGAGCTGTTTTTT
D: -; size: -; V: TRBV3-1/TRBV3-2; J: TRBJ2-5; CDR3: CASRRRRGAQETQYF; DNA: TGTGCCAGCAGACGACGACGGGGGGCTCAAGAGACCCAGTACTTC
D: -; size: -; V: TRBV7-9; J: TRBJ2-3; CDR3: CASSWEQDWGNTQYF; DNA: TGTGCCAGCAGCTGGGAGCAGGACTGGGGGAATACGCAGTATTTT
D: -; size: -; V: TRBV18; J: TRBJ1-6; CDR3: CASSSSSYNSPLHF; DNA: TGTGCCAGCTCATCGAGCTCCTATAATTCACCCCTCCACTTT
D: -; size: -; V: TRBV7-6; J: TRBJ2-2; CDR3: CASSLGRSNTGELFF; DNA: TGTGCCAGCAGCTTAGGCCGGTCGAACACCGGGGAGCTGTTTTTT
D: -; size: -; V: TRBV28; J: TRBJ1-5; CDR3: CASNDNSNQPQHF; DNA: TGTGCCAGCAACGACAATAGCAATCAGCCCCAGCATTTT
D: TRBD1; size: -; V: TRBV9; J: TRBJ1-2; CDR3: CASSDGQGGNYGYTF; DNA: TGTGCCAGCAGCGATGGACAGGGGGGGAACTATGGCTACACCTTC
D: -; size: -; V: TRBV5-4; J: TRBJ1-2; CDR3: CASSPGGARYGYTF; DNA: TGTGCCAGCAGCCCCGGGGGGGCGCGGTATGGCTACACCTTC
D: TRBD1; size: -; V: TRBV3-1/TRBV3-2; J: TRBJ2-5; CDR3: CASSLGQGTPTQYF; DNA: TGTGCCAGCAGCCTGGGACAGGGGACCCCGACCCAGTACTTC
D: -; size: -; V: TRBV28; J: TRBJ1-4; CDR3: CASSPPEEKLFF; DNA: TGTGCCAGCAGTCCCCCTGAAGAAAAACTGTTTTTT
D: -; size: -; V: TRBV11-3; J: TRBJ1-1; CDR3: CASSIDNLNTEAFF; DNA: TGTGCCAGCAGCATTGACAACCTAAACACTGAAGCTTTCTTT
D: TRBD1; size: -; V: TRBV6-5; J: TRBJ1-6; CDR3: CASSYPGTANSPLHF; DNA: TGTGCCAGCAGCTACCCCGGGACAGCCAATTCACCCCTCCACTTT
D: TRBD1; size: -; V: TRBV28; J: TRBJ1-1; CDR3: CASSLSVTGERVFF; DNA: TGTGCCAGCAGTTTAAGTGTGACAGGGGAGAGGGTTTTCTTT
D: -; size: -; V: TRBV24-1; J: TRBJ1-2; CDR3: CATSDLHEIYGYTF; DNA: TGTGCCACCAGTGATTTACATGAGATCTATGGCTACACCTTC
D: -; size: -; V: TRBV21-1; J: TRBJ1-2; CDR3: CASSKRQGDYGYTF; DNA: TGTGCCAGCAGCAAGAGGCAGGGGGACTATGGCTACACCTTC